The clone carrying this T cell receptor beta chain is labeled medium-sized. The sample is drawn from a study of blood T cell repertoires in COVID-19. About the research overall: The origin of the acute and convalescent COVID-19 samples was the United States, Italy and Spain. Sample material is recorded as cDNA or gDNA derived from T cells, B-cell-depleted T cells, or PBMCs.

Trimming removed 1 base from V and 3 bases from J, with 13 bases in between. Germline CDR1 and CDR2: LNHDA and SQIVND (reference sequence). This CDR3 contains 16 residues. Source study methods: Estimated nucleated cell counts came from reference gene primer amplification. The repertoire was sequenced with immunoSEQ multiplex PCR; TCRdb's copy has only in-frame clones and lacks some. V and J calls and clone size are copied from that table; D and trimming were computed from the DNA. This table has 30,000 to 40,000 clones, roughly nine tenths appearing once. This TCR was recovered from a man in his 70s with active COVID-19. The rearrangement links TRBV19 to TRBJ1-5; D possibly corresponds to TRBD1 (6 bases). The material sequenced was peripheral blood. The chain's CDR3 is CASSIVWTADNQPQHF. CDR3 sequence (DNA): TGTGCCAGTAGTATAGTATGGACAGCCGACAATCAGCCCCAGCATTTT.